Listed below are T cell receptor beta chains from one sample, sequenced in a study of cytomegalovirus exposure and HLA in healthy donors. The repertoire was sequenced with immunoSEQ multiplex PCR; TCRdb's copy has only in-frame clones and lacks some. Of about 220,000 clones detected, about 77% appear once; the ten largest clones hold under 2%. The sample consisted of PBMCs. These receptors were taken from a young woman in good health and CMV-seronegative. CDR3s include the opening cysteine and the closing phenylalanine or tryptophan.

v_gene,CDR3aa
TRBV6-1,CASSEEGLGGNEQFF
TRBV7-9,CASSFGEQGTPLHF
TRBV2,CASSSTPEDSGNQPQHF
TRBV19,CASSMERQGGTGELFF
TRBV19,CATNRGPSYEQYF
TRBV7-8,CASSPGTGAYEQYF
TRBV15,CATSMSGAPQHF
TRBV29-1,CSVDNQAYGYTF
TRBV7-6,CASSAMAGGQNTEAFF
TRBV5-1,CASSLAPPDNAYEQYF
TRBV29-1,CSVPTTGANYGYTF
TRBV13,CASSERGYYEQYF
TRBV12-5,CASGLWVSSGGNTEAFF
TRBV18,CASSHTGGRDEKLFF
TRBV11-3,CASSLDQGQLYEQYF
TRBV28,CASSPGGGTGGYTF
TRBV2,CASSPDRVHQPQHF
TRBV29-1,CSVRASGTFPAQYF
TRBV5-1,CASSPGLGFNEKLFF
TRBV18,CASSPRGLSDEQYF
TRBV6-5,CASTPGGGTEAFF
TRBV7-9,CSSSSSTGGGLHYGYTF
TRBV2,CASSEGGTGRNEQYF
TRBV5-1,CASSLGDSYTEAFF
TRBV10-2,CASSEGSKGEQYF
TRBV2,CASRNSGTGGSYYNSPLHF
TRBV5-5,CASRVEFNSPLHF
TRBV5-5,CASSLDGRAWDEQFF
TRBV29-1,CSVPADSSYEQYF
TRBV29-1,CSVRDSSETQYF
TRBV7-9,CASSPRGAGEAFF
TRBV6-1,CASSEGRRGGNTIYF
TRBV6-1,CASSSWTAYEAFF
TRBV6-5,CASRSDRGHDEQYF
TRBV7-9,CASSRGSGLASYEQYF
TRBV4-1,CASSQGLGVNTEAFF
TRBV15,CATSQGAHGYTF
TRBV7-9,CASSLRAGSNLHGYTF
TRBV9,CASSSPGQQYYGYTF
TRBV7-9,CASSLDGQPQHF
TRBV7-8,CASSLARSEAFF
TRBV19,CASSMASGRNEQFF
TRBV6-5,CASSYLSAGFTETQYF
TRBV18,CASSLEDREGYGYTF
TRBV5-6,CASSNSSGTGGATNEKLFF
TRBV6-1,CASSVGTGSLGDYEQYF
TRBV6-1,CASRGGNQPQHF
TRBV9,CASSVYQGVGETQYF
TRBV14,CASSRATGMRAFF
TRBV15,CATSRERGFDEQYF
TRBV7-8,CASSLGWGLHNEQFF
TRBV5-1,CASSSQGAPTEAFF
TRBV19,CASSPQAGGRYTF